This T cell receptor (beta chain) was observed in a study of beta chain features in type 1 diabetes. Overall study: Investigators examined some 110,000,000 sorted cells across all samples.

Isolated RNA was reverse transcribed in full, so expressed TCRB transcripts were sequenced. Measured with immunoSEQ multiplex PCR; TCRdb has only the in-frame clones, and not every one. The repertoire holds hundreds of thousands of clones, with 11% to 15% as singletons. Study conclusions and caveats: Significant though moderate, a shortening of TCRB CDR3s appeared in all four CD4+ subsets of Type 1 diabetes patients. PCR might show a preference for shorter templates, equally across patients and controls.

The CDR3 is 18 amino acids. Details on this clone: Its antigen is undetermined.

The specimen was naive CD4+ T cells from blood. This chain links TRBV12-2 with TRBJ1-1. TRBV12-2 is recorded as a pseudogene. This clonotype was obtained from a man aged 18 to 29 with type 1 diabetes. The CDR3 nucleotides are TGTGCAAGTCGCTTAGTAAGGTCTGGCACCAAGGAGAACACTGAAGCTTTCTTT. This gives the protein CASRLVRSGTKENTEAFF.